These 30 T cell receptor beta chains were sequenced from one sample in a study of graft-versus-host responses after intestinal transplantation. TCRdb keeps only in-frame clones here, not all; method: immunoSEQ multiplex PCR. In the table there are 85,000 to 100,000 clones, roughly 88% of which are singletons. Sequences were derived from PBMCs, sampled 255 days after intestinal transplant. These receptors came from a human patient who received an intestinal transplant, so some T cells may come from the graft donor.

The chain has TRBV4-1 and TRBJ2-1, with 7 bases fitting TRBD2. Germline lookup yields CDR1 MGHRA and CDR2 YSYEKL. V lost 4 bases and J lost 4; bases outside the gene matches: 4. The CDR3 consists of 14 residues. The chain's CDR3 is CASSPWGGYNEQFF. CDR3 coding DNA: TGCGCCAGCAGCCCTTGGGGGGGGTACAATGAGCAGTTCTTC.

The chain combines TRBV4-1 with TRBJ2-7; no clear D gene. V was shortened by 0 bases and J by 0 bases, with 18 bases between the two germline ends. This CDR3 region has 18 residues. Germline CDR1 reads MGHRA; CDR2 reads YSYEKL. The CDR3 coding sequence is TGCGCCAGCAGCCAAGACCTGGTGGAGAGCTATAGCTCCTACGAGCAGTACTTC. This translates into CASSQDLVESYSSYEQYF.

The J gene is TRBJ1-6, the V gene TRBV7-2; TRBD1 matches 9 bases. The CDR3 covers 14 residues. CDR1 is SGHTA and CDR2 is FQGNSA in the germline V gene. V was clipped by 5 bases and J by 8 bases; unmatched bases: 4. The CDR3 reads CASSLTGGDSPLHF. CDR3 in DNA: TGTGCCAGCAGCCTGACAGGGGGAGATTCACCCCTCCACTTT. The variable domain in full, completed from reference TRBV7-2 and TRBJ1-6, reads GAGVSQSPSNKVTEKGKDVELRCDPISGHTALYWYRQSLGQGLEFLIYFQGNSAPDKSGLPSDRFSAERTGGSVSTLTIQRTQQEDSAVYLCASSLTGGDSPLHFGNGTRLTVT.

This clone showed up just a few times. This rearrangement joins TRBV4-3 to TRBJ1-6; TRBD1 agrees at 7 bases. The V gene's germline CDR1 is LGHNA and CDR2 YSLEER. CDR3 length equals 15 residues. V dropped 1 base and J dropped 7; count of bases not matched to a gene: 4. In DNA form, the CDR3 reads TGCGCCAGCAGCCAAGGGGCAGGGGGAAATTCACCCCTCCACTTT. This codes for CASSQGAGGNSPLHF.

In DNA, the CDR3 is TGCGCCAGCAGTCTCAATCCAGGGGTGAACACTGAAGCTTTCTTT. Its protein is CASSLNPGVNTEAFF. The chain is built from TRBV5-1 and TRBJ1-1; D may be TRBD1 (6 bases). V was trimmed by 5 bases and J by 0 bases, leaving 14 bases between them. In germline, CDR1 is SGHRS, CDR2 YFSETQ. This CDR3 comprises 15 residues.

The J gene is TRBJ1-6, the V gene TRBV9; TRBD1 aligns across 9 bases. The CDR3 totals 15 residues. Trimming at V came to 0 bases and at J to 11 bases, leaving 6 bases not matched to a gene. Germline V lookup: CDR1 SGDLS, CDR2 YYNGEE. CDR3 amino acids: CASSVEDRGGTPLHF. The DNA for the CDR3 is TGTGCCAGCAGCGTAGAGGACAGGGGAGGGACACCCCTCCACTTT.

This clone showed up just a few times. The chain couples TRBV7-6 to TRBJ2-7, with D possibly TRBD1 on 6 matching bases. Between the trimmed V and J ends, which lost 5 bases and 0 bases, there was a span of 11 bases. Germline V gene data show CDR1 as SGHVS and CDR2 as FNYEAQ. The CDR3 is 14 amino acids. CDR3 sequence: CASSPQDSSYEQYF. The CDR3 region has the DNA TGTGCCAGCAGCCCTCAGGACAGCTCCTACGAGCAGTACTTC.

This chain joins TRBV7-2 and TRBJ2-1, with 7 bases matching TRBD1. Germline-derived CDR1 and CDR2 are SGHTA and FQGNSA. This CDR3 has 15 residues. V lost 3 bases, J lost 5 bases, and 7 bases stayed unmatched. The CDR3 bases are TGTGCCAGCAGCTTGACAGGGAGTGAGGACAATGAGCAGTTCTTC. Translation gives CASSLTGSEDNEQFF. Drawing the rest from reference TRBV7-2 and TRBJ2-1, the complete variable domain is GAGVSQSPSNKVTEKGKDVELRCDPISGHTALYWYRQSLGQGLEFLIYFQGNSAPDKSGLPSDRFSAERTGGSVSTLTIQRTQQEDSAVYLCASSLTGSEDNEQFFGPGTRLTVL.

The chain joins TRBV6-6 to TRBJ1-6; D remains ambiguous. From germline, CDR1 is MNHNY and CDR2 SVGAGI (reference sequence). V was clipped by 6 bases and J by 10 bases, with 19 bases between them. This CDR3 is 15 amino acids long. Here the CDR3 DNA reads TGTGCCAGCAGCTTAAATCAGGCTCGGGAATCACCCCTCCACTTT. Its translation: CASSLNQARESPLHF.

J is TRBJ2-7 and V is TRBV29-1, with TRBD1 identical over 7 bases. The V and J ends lost 7 bases and 3 bases, in that order; junction bases with no gene match: 9. There are 13 residues in the CDR3. CDR1 is SQVTM and CDR2 is ANQGSEA in the germline V gene. The CDR3, as DNA: TGCAGCGCCATAGGGGACAGCGACTACGAGCAGTACTTC. Its translation is CSAIGDSDYEQYF.

This CDR3 is CASSFQGSGNTIYF. The CDR3 bases are TGTGCCAGCAGCTTCCAGGGGTCCGGAAACACCATATATTTT. The rearrangement joins TRBV6-6 to TRBJ1-3, with D perhaps TRBD1 (6 bases). CDR1 is MNHNY, CDR2 SVGAGI, per germline (reference sequence). The CDR3 contains 14 residues. Trimming removed 6 bases from V and 4 bases from J, with 13 bases in between.

On this clone: Other DNA variants within this sample encode the same CDR3. The genes are TRBV27 and TRBJ2-5; possibly TRBD1 for D (6 bases). This CDR3 is built from 13 residues. Germline V gene data show CDR1 as MNHEY and CDR2 as SMNVEV (reference sequence). V lost 3 bases, J lost 5 bases, and 10 bases lay in between. The CDR3 loop is CASSLGRGETQYF. The CDR3 DNA reads TGTGCCAGCAGTTTGGGCAGGGGCGAGACCCAGTACTTC.

This chain links TRBV29-1 with TRBJ1-1; no definite D call. Germline-derived CDR1 and CDR2 are SQVTM and ANQGSEA. The CDR3 is made up of 13 amino acids. Trimming pared 6 bases from V and 0 bases from J, leaving 11 bases between. In DNA form, the CDR3 reads TGCAGCGTCCAGACACGGATGAACACTGAAGCTTTCTTT. Translated, it gives CSVQTRMNTEAFF.

The genes are TRBV11-2 and TRBJ2-7; D may be TRBD2 (6 bases). Germline loops: CDR1 SGHAT, CDR2 FQNNGV. The CDR3 contains 15 residues. V shed 4 bases and J shed 3 bases, with 16 bases lying between them. CDR3 sequence reads: CASSYLGGRVYEQYV. In nucleotides, the CDR3 is TGTGCCAGCAGCTATCTGGGGGGTAGGGTCTACGAGCAGTACGTC.

The chain has TRBV5-5 and TRBJ2-1, with 7 bases matching TRBD2. Looked up from germline, CDR1 is SGHKS and CDR2 is YYEKEE (reference sequence). J gave up 8 bases and V 4 bases, and 6 bases lay outside the gene matches. This CDR3 region has 13 residues. This CDR3 is CASSTIREDEQFF. CDR3 bases: TGTGCCAGCAGCACAATCCGGGAGGATGAGCAGTTCTTC.

The chain links TRBV30 to TRBJ2-3; 14 bases align to TRBD2. The germline gives CDR1 GTSNPN, CDR2 SVGIG (reference sequence). With V trimmed by 5 bases and J by 1 base, 2 bases remained unmatched. This CDR3 is 15 amino acids long. The CDR3 loop reads CAWGLAGGRTDTQYF. CDR3 DNA: TGTGCCTGGGGACTAGCGGGGGGACGCACAGATACGCAGTATTTT.

The genes are TRBV5-6 and TRBJ2-6, with no clear D. The V end was cut by 1 base, the J end by 1 base, with 15 bases between. CDR3 length equals 18 residues. CDR1 and CDR2 from the germline V gene are SGHDT and YYEEEE. CDR3 protein: CASSLPATVGSGANVLTF. CDR3 nucleotide sequence: TGTGCCAGCAGCTTGCCGGCCACGGTGGGGTCTGGGGCCAACGTCCTGACTTTC.

The chain is built from TRBV2 and TRBJ2-3; weak D call: TRBD2 (6 bases). There are 15 residues in the CDR3. Germline CDR1 reads SNHLY; CDR2 reads FYNNEI. Trimming took off 3 bases at V and 0 bases at J, with 10 bases between the two ends. The CDR3 region has the DNA TGTGCCAGCAGTGATGGGGGGAGTAGCACAGATACGCAGTATTTT. Its protein product is CASSDGGSSTDTQYF.

The V gene is TRBV16, the J gene TRBJ1-1, with D unclear. Germline loops: CDR1 KGHSY, CDR2 FQNENV. Between the trimmed V and J ends, which lost 4 bases and 3 bases, there was a span of 9 bases. The length of the CDR3 is 13 residues. DNA of the CDR3: TGTGCCAGCAGCCGGGAGGGAGACACTGAAGCTTTCTTT. This codes for CASSREGDTEAFF.

This clone was seen a handful of times. This chain uses TRBV5-4 with TRBJ2-2; 11 bases are a match to TRBD2. The CDR3 has 19 amino acids. The V segment lost 0 bases and the J segment 2 bases; nucleotides outside the gene matches: 9. Looked up from germline, CDR1 is SGHNT and CDR2 is YYREEE (reference sequence). CDR3 region: CASSLAGASGGRNTGELFF. CDR3 sequence (DNA): TGTGCCAGCAGCTTGGCCGGGGCTAGCGGGGGGAGAAACACCGGGGAGCTGTTTTTT.

The chain uses TRBV29-1 and TRBJ1-1; D not certain. V lost 7 bases, J lost 1 base, and 4 bases lay in between. Germline-derived CDR1 and CDR2 are SQVTM and ANQGSEA. There are 10 residues in the CDR3. The CDR3 reads CSGGNTEAFF. DNA of the CDR3: TGCAGCGGGGGGAACACTGAAGCTTTCTTT.

The chain couples TRBV5-1 to TRBJ1-1; D gene uncertain. The V gene lost 4 bases and the J gene lost 1 base, with 8 bases spanning the gap. The CDR3 has 13 amino acids. From germline, CDR1 is SGHRS and CDR2 YFSETQ. The CDR3 loop reads CASSQPGNTEAFF. The CDR3 nucleotides read TGCGCCAGCAGCCAGCCAGGGAACACTGAAGCTTTCTTT. The full variable domain, in which reference TRBV5-1 and TRBJ1-1 provide the parts outside the CDR3, is KAGVTQTPRYLIKTRGQQVTLSCSPISGHRSVSWYQQTPGQGLQFLFEYFSETQRNKGNFPGRFSGRQFSNSRSEMNVSTLELGDSALYLCASSQPGNTEAFFGQGTRLTVV.

The J gene is TRBJ2-5, the V gene TRBV10-2; no reliable D call. The CDR3 is made up of 16 amino acids. V was cut by 1 base and J by 1 base, with 13 bases left in between. Germline lookup yields CDR1 WSHSY and CDR2 SAAADI. The CDR3 region has the DNA TGCGCCAGCAGTGAGTTTCCCTGGGCCACCCAAGAGACCCAGTACTTC. Translated, it gives CASSEFPWATQETQYF.

V gene TRBV27 combines with J gene TRBJ1-6; TRBD1 is a possible D gene (6 bases). Trimming removed 0 bases from V and 4 bases from J, with 10 bases in between. CDR1 is MNHEY and CDR2 is SMNVEV in the germline V gene (reference sequence). This CDR3 contains 16 residues. The CDR3 loop reads CASSLSRGQYNSPLHF. The CDR3 nucleotides read TGTGCCAGCAGTTTATCTAGAGGACAGTATAATTCACCCCTCCACTTT.

This chain's CDR3 is CASRPQGGAGNTIYF. DNA of the CDR3: TGCGCCAGCAGACCACAGGGGGGGGCTGGAAACACCATATATTTT. V gene TRBV5-1 combines with J gene TRBJ1-3, with TRBD1 identical over 8 bases. Trimming took 5 bases from V and 2 from J; bases not matched to a gene: 6. The CDR3 contains 15 residues. Germline assignment: CDR1 SGHRS and CDR2 YFSETQ.

This chain connects TRBV11-2 to TRBJ1-1; D gene unclear. V lost 0 bases to trimming and J lost 5 bases, with 10 bases between them. The germline V gene has CDR1 SGHAT and CDR2 FQNNGV. The CDR3 sequence is 14 residues long. CDR3 residues: CASSLDQPVTEAFF. Written as DNA, the CDR3 is TGTGCCAGCAGCTTAGATCAACCGGTAACTGAAGCTTTCTTT.

Here the CDR3 reads CASSIQVNQPQHF. The CDR3 nucleotides read TGTGCCAGTAGTATCCAGGTCAATCAGCCCCAGCATTTT. The chain recombines TRBV19 with TRBJ1-5; no clear D. This CDR3 contains 13 residues. CDR1 is LNHDA, CDR2 SQIVND, per germline (reference sequence). V gave up 3 bases and J gave up 3 bases, with 6 bases separating them.

This sequence joins TRBV4-1 and TRBJ2-1; possibly TRBD2 for D (5 bases). The germline V and J ends were trimmed by 4 bases and 8 bases, with 33 bases remaining between them. Germline V gives CDR1 MGHRA, CDR2 YSYEKL. The CDR3 is 20 amino acids. This chain's CDR3 is CASSPPGGAAGLFMIDEQFF. The CDR3 DNA is TGCGCCAGCAGCCCCCCCGGCGGTGCCGCAGGACTTTTCATGATTGATGAGCAGTTCTTC.

The CDR3 loop reads CASSSGVGNTEAFF. The DNA of the CDR3 is TGTGCCAGCAGCTCAGGCGTGGGGAACACTGAAGCTTTCTTT. V is TRBV9 and J is TRBJ1-1; D not resolved. The CDR3 has 14 residues. V was shortened by 4 bases and J by 1 base, with 11 bases between the two germline ends. Germline assignment: CDR1 SGDLS and CDR2 YYNGEE.

The chain employs TRBV5-6 and TRBJ1-2; no reliable D call. V was cut by 6 bases and J by 1 base, with 7 bases left in between. The CDR3 consists of 12 residues. The germline gives CDR1 SGHDT, CDR2 YYEEEE. Here the CDR3 DNA reads TGTGCCAGCACAGGAGTTAACTATGGCTACACCTTC. This codes for CASTGVNYGYTF.